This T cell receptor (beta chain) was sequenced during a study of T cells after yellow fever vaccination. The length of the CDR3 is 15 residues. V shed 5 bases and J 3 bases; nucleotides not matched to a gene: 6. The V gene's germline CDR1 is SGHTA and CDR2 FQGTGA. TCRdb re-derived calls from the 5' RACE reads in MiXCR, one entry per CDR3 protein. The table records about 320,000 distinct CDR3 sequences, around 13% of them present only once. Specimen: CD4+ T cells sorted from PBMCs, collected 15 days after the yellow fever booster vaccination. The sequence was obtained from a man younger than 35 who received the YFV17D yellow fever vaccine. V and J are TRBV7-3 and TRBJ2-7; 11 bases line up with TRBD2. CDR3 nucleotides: TGTGCCAGCAGCCCCCAGACTAGCGGGGTCTACGAGCAGTACTTC. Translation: CASSPQTSGVYEQYF. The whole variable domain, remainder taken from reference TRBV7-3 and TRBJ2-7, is GAGVSQTPSNKVTEKGKYVELRCDPISGHTALYWYRQSLGQGPEFLIYFQGTGAADDSGLPNDRFFAVRPEGSVSTLKIQRTERGDSAVYLCASSPQTSGVYEQYFGPGTRLTVT.